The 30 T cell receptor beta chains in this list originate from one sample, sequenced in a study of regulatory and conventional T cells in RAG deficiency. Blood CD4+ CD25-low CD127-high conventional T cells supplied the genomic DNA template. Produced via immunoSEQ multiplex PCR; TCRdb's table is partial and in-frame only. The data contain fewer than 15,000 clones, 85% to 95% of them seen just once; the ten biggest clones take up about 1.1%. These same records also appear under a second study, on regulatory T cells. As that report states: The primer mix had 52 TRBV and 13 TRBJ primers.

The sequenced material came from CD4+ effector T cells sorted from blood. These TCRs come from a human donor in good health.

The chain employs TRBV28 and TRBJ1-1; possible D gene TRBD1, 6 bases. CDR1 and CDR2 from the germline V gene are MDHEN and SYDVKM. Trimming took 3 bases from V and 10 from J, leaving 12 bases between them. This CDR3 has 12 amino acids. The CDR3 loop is CASSFQQGSAFF. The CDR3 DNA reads TGTGCCAGCAGTTTCCAACAGGGATCAGCTTTCTTT.

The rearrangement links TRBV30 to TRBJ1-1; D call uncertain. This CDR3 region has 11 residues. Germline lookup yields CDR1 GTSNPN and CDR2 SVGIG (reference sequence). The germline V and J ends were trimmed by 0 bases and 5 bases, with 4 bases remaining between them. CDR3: CAWSVGTEAFF. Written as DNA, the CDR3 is TGTGCCTGGAGTGTAGGTACTGAAGCTTTCTTT.

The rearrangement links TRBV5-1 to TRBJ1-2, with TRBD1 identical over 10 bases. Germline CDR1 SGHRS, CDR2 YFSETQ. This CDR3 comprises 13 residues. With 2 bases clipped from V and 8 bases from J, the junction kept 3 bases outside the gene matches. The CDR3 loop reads CASSFDRGRGYTF. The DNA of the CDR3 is TGCGCCAGCAGCTTTGACAGGGGGCGAGGCTACACCTTC.

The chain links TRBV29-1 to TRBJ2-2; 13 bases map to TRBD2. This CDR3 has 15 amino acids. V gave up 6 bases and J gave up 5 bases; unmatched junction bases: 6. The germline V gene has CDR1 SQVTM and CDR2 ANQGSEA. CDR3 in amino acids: CSVGGLAGVTGELFF. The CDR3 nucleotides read TGCAGCGTCGGCGGACTAGCGGGAGTGACCGGGGAGCTGTTTTTT.

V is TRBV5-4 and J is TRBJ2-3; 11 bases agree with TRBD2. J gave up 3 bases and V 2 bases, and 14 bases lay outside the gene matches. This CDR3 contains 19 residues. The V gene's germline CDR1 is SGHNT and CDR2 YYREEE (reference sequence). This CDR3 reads CASSFSGLAGGPATDTQYF. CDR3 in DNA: TGTGCCAGCAGCTTCTCTGGATTAGCGGGGGGGCCGGCGACAGATACGCAGTATTTT.

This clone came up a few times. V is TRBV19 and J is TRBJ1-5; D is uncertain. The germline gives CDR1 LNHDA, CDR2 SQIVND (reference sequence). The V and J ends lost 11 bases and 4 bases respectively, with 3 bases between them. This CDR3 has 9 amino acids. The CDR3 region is CAGNQPQHF. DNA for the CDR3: TGTGCCGGGAATCAGCCCCAGCATTTT.

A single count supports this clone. The CDR3 loop reads CASTGGGSNYGYTF. For the CDR3, the DNA is TGTGCCAGCACCGGTGGCGGATCTAACTATGGCTACACCTTC. The V gene is TRBV6-1, the J gene TRBJ1-2; D not certain. The germline V gene has CDR1 MNHNS and CDR2 SASEGT. V lost 7 bases and J 0 bases, leaving 12 bases between the germline ends. The CDR3 is 14 amino acids.

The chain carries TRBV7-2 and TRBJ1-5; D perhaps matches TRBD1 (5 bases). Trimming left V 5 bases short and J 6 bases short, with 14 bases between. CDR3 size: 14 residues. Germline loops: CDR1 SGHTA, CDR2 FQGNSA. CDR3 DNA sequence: TGTGCCAGCAGCCGCCGCGGGGGGGGTCAGCCCCAGCATTTT. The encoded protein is CASSRRGGGQPQHF. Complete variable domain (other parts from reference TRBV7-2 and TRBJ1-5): GAGVSQSPSNKVTEKGKDVELRCDPISGHTALYWYRQSLGQGLEFLIYFQGNSAPDKSGLPSDRFSAERTGGSVSTLTIQRTQQEDSAVYLCASSRRGGGQPQHFGDGTRLSIL.

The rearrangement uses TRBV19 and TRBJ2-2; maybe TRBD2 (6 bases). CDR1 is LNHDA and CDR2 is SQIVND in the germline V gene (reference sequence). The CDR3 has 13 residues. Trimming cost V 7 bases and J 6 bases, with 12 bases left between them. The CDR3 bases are TGTGCCAGTACCCTAGGAGGGGCCGGGGAGCTGTTTTTT. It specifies CASTLGGAGELFF.

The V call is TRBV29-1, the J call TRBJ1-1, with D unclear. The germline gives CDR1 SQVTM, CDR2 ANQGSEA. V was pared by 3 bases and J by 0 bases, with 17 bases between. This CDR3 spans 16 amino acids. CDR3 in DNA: TGCAGCGTTGACGTTTCGGGTTTTGGAATGAACACTGAAGCTTTCTTT. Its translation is CSVDVSGFGMNTEAFF.

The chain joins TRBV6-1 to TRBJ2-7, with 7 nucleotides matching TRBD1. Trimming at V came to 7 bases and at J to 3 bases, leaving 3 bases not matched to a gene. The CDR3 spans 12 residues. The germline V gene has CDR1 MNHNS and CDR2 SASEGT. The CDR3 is CASTRTGYEQYF. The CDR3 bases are TGTGCCAGCACCCGGACAGGCTACGAGCAGTACTTC.

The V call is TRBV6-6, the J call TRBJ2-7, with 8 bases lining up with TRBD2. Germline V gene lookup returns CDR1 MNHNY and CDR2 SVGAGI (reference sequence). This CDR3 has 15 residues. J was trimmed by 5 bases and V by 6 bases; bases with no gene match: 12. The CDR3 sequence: CASSRAGTSDHEQYF. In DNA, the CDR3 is TGTGCCAGCAGCCGCGCCGGGACTAGTGACCACGAGCAGTACTTC.

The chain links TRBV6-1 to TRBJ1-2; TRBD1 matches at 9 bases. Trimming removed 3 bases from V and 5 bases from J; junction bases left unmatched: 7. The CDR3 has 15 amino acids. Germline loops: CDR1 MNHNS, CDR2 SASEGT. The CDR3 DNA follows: TGTGCCAGCAGTGAGCCGGGACAGGGCTCTTATGGCTACACCTTC. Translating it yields CASSEPGQGSYGYTF.

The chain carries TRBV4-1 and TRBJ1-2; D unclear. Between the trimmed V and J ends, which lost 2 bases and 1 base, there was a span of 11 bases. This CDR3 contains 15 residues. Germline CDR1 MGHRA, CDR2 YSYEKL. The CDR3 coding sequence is TGCGCCAGCAGCCAACCCCGAGCAGGTAACTATGGCTACACCTTC. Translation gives CASSQPRAGNYGYTF.

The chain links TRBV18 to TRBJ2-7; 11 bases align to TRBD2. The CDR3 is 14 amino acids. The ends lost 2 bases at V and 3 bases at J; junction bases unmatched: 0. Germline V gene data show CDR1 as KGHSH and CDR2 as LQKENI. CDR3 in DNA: TGTGCCAGCTCACCAGGGACTAGCGGCTACGAGCAGTACTTC. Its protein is CASSPGTSGYEQYF.

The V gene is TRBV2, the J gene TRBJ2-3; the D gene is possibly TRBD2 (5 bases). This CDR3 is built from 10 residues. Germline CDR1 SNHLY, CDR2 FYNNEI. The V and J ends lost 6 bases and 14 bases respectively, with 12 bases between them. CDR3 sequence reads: CASRPVGGYF. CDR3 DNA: TGTGCCAGCAGGCCTGTTGGAGGGTATTTT.

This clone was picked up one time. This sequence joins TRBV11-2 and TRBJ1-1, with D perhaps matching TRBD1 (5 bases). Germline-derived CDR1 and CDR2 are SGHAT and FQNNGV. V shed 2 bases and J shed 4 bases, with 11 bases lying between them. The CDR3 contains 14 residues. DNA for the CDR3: TGTGCCAGCAGCTTATCAGGGTGGAGCACTGAAGCTTTCTTT. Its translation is CASSLSGWSTEAFF.

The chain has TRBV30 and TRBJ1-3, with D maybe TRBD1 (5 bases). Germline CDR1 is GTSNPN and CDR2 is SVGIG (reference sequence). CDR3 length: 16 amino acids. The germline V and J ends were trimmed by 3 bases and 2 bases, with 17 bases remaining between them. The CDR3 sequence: CAWRNREQAPGNTIYF. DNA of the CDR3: TGTGCCTGGAGGAACCGGGAACAGGCGCCTGGAAACACCATATATTTT.

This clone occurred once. The DNA for the CDR3 is TGTGCCAGCAGCTTGGCGGGGGGCTCCTATAATTCACCCCTCCACTTT. Amino acid sequence: CASSLAGGSYNSPLHF. This chain joins TRBV5-6 and TRBJ1-6, with a possible D match to TRBD1 (5 bases). The CDR3 is 16 amino acids. V shed 0 bases and J shed 0 bases, with 7 bases lying between them. Germline CDR1 SGHDT, CDR2 YYEEEE.

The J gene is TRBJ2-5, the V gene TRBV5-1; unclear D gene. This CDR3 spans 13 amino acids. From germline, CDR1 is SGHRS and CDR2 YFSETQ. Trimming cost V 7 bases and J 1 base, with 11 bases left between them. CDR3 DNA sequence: TGCGCCAGCGGGTCTTGGGTCCAAGAGACCCAGTACTTC. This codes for CASGSWVQETQYF.

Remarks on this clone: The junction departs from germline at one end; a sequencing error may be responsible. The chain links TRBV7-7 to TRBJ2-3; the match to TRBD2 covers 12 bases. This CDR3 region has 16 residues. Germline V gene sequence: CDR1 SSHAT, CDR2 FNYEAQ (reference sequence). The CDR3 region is CASSSGLAGNTDTQYF. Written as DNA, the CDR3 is TGTGCTAGCAGCTCCGGACTAGCGGGGAACACAGATACGCAGTATTTT.

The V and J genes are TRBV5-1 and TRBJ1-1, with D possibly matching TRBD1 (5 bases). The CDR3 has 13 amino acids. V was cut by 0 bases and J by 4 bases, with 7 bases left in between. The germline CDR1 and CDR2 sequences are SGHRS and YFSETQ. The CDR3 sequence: CASSLVRGTEAFF. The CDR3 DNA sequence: TGCGCCAGCAGCTTGGTTAGGGGCACTGAAGCTTTCTTT.

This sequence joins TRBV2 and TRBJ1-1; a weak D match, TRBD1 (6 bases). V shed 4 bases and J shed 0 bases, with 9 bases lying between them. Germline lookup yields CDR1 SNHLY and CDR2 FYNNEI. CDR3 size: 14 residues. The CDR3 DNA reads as TGTGCCAGCAGTGGTCAGGGGCTGAACACTGAAGCTTTCTTT. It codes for CASSGQGLNTEAFF.

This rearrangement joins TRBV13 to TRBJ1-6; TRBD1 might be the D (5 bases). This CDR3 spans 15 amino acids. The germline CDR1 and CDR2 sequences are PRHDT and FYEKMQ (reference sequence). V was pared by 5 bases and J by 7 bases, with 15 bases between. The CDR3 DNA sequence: TGTGCCAGCAGCCTCCGGCAGGGTTTCAATTCACCCCTCCACTTT. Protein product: CASSLRQGFNSPLHF.

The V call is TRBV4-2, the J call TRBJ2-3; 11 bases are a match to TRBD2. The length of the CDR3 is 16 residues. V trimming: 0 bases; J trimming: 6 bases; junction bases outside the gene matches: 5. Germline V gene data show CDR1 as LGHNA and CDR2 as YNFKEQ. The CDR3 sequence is CASSQETLAGEDTQYF. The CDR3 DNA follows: TGTGCCAGCAGCCAAGAAACACTAGCGGGAGAGGATACGCAGTATTTT.

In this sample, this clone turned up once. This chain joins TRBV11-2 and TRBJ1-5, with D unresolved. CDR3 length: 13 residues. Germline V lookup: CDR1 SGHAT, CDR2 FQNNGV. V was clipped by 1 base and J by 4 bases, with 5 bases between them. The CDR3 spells CASSLGLNQPQHF. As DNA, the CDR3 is TGTGCCAGCAGCTTAGGCCTAAATCAGCCCCAGCATTTT. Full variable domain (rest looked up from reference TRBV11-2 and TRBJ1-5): EAGVAQSPRYKIIEKRQSVAFWCNPISGHATLYWYQQILGQGPKLLIQFQNNGVVDDSQLPKDRFSAERLKGVDSTLKIQPAKLEDSAVYLCASSLGLNQPQHFGDGTRLSIL.

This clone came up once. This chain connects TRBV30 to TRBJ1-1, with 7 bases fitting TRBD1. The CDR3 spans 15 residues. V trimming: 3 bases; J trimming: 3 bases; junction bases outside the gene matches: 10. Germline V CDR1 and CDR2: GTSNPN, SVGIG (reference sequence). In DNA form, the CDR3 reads TGTGCCTGGAGGGAAACCCTGACAGGGCACACTGAAGCTTTCTTT. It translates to CAWRETLTGHTEAFF.

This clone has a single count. DNA of the CDR3: TGTGCCAGCAAAAAGCGGGATACACTGAGCGGGGAGCTGTTTTTT. Protein sequence: CASKKRDTLSGELFF. This rearrangement joins TRBV6-1 to TRBJ2-2; 7 bases are shared with TRBD2. The germline gives CDR1 MNHNS, CDR2 SASEGT. The V and J ends lost 7 bases and 7 bases, in that order; junction bases with no gene match: 12. The CDR3 spans 15 residues.

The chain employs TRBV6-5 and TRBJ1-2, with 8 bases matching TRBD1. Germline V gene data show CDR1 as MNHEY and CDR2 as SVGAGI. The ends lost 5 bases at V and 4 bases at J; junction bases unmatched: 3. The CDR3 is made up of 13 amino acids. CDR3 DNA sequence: TGTGCCAGCAGTGCAGGGGGCGGCTATGGCTACACCTTC. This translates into CASSAGGGYGYTF.

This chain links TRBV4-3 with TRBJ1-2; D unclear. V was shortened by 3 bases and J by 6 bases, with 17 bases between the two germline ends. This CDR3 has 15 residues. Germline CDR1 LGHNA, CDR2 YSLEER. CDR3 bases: TGCGCCAGCAGCCATACCGGGAGACGACCGGATGGCTACACCTTC. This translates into CASSHTGRRPDGYTF.